Included here is one T cell receptor (beta chain) sequence, with context. This clone was counted only a few times. The target of this receptor is not known. Nothing much larger sits one base from this clone, and base qualities are not available. Library preparation used the immunoSEQ multiplex PCR assay. The multiplex PCR relied on a mix of 60 forward primers for TCR Vbeta segments and 13 reverse primers for TCR Jbeta segments. The CDR3 region of rearranged TCR beta genes was amplified from genomic DNA by a multiplex PCR assay. Amplified TCR beta libraries were sequenced as 87-base-pair reads on the Illumina HiSeq System. As for how the authors treated the data: A later analysis counted approximately 74 million unique TCR beta chains across the approximately 700 repertoires, and roughly 11 million of these chains were shared by at least two donors. A nearest-neighbor algorithm error-corrected the raw reads and collapsed the reads into unique sequences, merging closely related sequences to remove PCR and sequencing errors. Alignment of CDR3 sequences to IMGT reference sequences was used to assign V, D and J gene segments. For a sequence to be retained, a match of at least six nucleotides was required to both a V gene segment and a J gene segment. Rearrangements were classified as productive when the CDR3 lacked stop codons and remained in frame with V and J, and all other rearrangements were classified as non-productive. CDR3 was defined according to IMGT convention as the region running from the second conserved V-encoded cysteine to the conserved J-encoded phenylalanine. In an earlier analysis of 587 of the donors, sequences lacking an unambiguous match to a single V gene segment were excluded. In an earlier analysis of approximately 560 of the donors, a V segment was called functional when productive rearrangements were above 56.7%, and segregating when the standard deviation between donors exceeded 5%. A statistical classification framework was built to diagnose cytomegalovirus status from the catalog of TCR beta chain sequences. V and J gene assignment, in a later analysis, came from comparing TCR nucleotide sequences with IMGT/GENE-DB human TR gene sequences. A later analysis assigned CDR3 sequences and most-parsimonious VDJ recombination scenarios with the TCRdist pipeline. A later analysis defined each TCR beta chain by its CDR3 amino acid sequence plus V-gene family, and excluded reads lacking a unique V-gene family. In a later analysis, 550 to 650 highly shared, low-generation-probability nucleotide sequences were removed to address suspected cross-contamination and a sequencing artifact. A later analysis calculated a clonal expansion index for each public chain from normalized within-repertoire ranks of inferred template counts. Generation probabilities in a later analysis came from a VDJ recombination model fitted to out-of-frame rearrangements, and those results were checked against IGoR. In a later analysis, TCR-TCR, TCR-HLA and TCR-CMV co-occurrence was scored with hypergeometric tests, and a repertoire-size bias correction was applied to TCR pairs. A later analysis estimated false discovery rates by permuting HLA or CMV assignments 20 times. In a later analysis, co-occurring TCRs were grouped using DBSCAN, and TCRdist sequence similarity was added for clustering within HLA-allele-positive subsets. Repertoires with fewer than 30,000 or more than 120,000 public chains, plus five repertoires with anomalous nucleotide sharing, were excluded from co-occurrence clustering. TCRdb obtained this table from immuneACCESS and retained in-frame rearrangements with V and J assigned. These tables miss some clones; where compared with another copy, unresolved V genes account for less than half of the shortfall, and the remainder is unexplained. V and J calls and clone size are copied from that table; D and trimming were computed from the DNA. The table for this sample lists 150,000 to 200,000 clones; roughly 85% of them were counted only once. Roughly 2.1% of the sample is in the top ten clones.

This record comes from a study of cytomegalovirus exposure and HLA in healthy donors (dated by TCRdb to 2015 to 2018). In the study overall: An earlier analysis of approximately 600 of the donors reported roughly 270 Gb of sequence data and some 120 million unique TCR beta sequences from 150 million to 200 million T cells. An early release covering just under 650 HLA-typed donors comprised about 300 gigabases of sequencing data and around 86 million unique TCR sequences. Of the 300 to 400 genotyped donors, about 80% fell in the genetic ancestry cluster associated with self-reported Caucasian donors. The study aimed to test whether cataloging public T cell receptors could reveal signatures of past pathogen exposure. The study used immunosequencing to profile the T cell repertoires of 666 subjects and linked those repertoires to cytomegalovirus serostatus. Along with the approximately 700-subject first cohort, a separate validation cohort of some 130 different subjects was used. To predict cytomegalovirus infection status, the study brought together high-throughput TCR immunosequencing, statistical association of individual TCRs with disease status, and machine learning. To study patterns of TCR occurrence, a later analysis re-analyzed previously published TCR beta repertoires from hundreds of donors and added high-resolution HLA genotyping. The later analysis used no new phenotypic data to find candidate immune exposures, relying instead on TCR beta sequences and their occurrence across donors. An earlier analysis of approximately 500 of the donors applied high-throughput TCR beta sequencing to assess whether each TCR beta V gene segment acted as functional or pseudogenic. Alongside the repertoire data, information on donor age, sex, ethnicity and CMV serostatus was compiled. A later genetic analysis used genome-wide SNP genotypes for about 65% of the 666 donors, treating that subset as a discovery cohort. Every discovery cohort repertoire had been produced on one sequencing platform. Class I and class II HLA loci were covered by the typing at four-digit resolution. Typing coverage differed by locus: A, B, C, DRB1 and DQB1 were typed in roughly 620-630 donors, DQA1 in about 560, DPA1 in 600 to 610, and DPB1 in roughly 470. Four or five DR-DQ haplotypes were handled as single units for association and clustering, since linkage in the cohort was strong. Among almost 400 genotyped donors of the cohort, an average of 235,054 unique TCR beta nucleotide sequences were sequenced per donor, about a sixth of them non-productive. Results and caveats for the whole study, not just this receptor: A group of highly shared sequence variants was considered likely to be a technical artifact of the sequencing pipeline. Roughly uniform sequencing depth across donors was assumed in presence/absence analyses, although this assumption may not hold. In both the original and validation cohorts, the classifier was reported to diagnose cytomegalovirus status with high specificity and sensitivity. Several of the top co-occurrence clusters appeared to be linked to parvovirus B19, influenza, CMV and Epstein-Barr virus, according to a later analysis. A later analysis associated 15,000 or so TCR beta sequences with specific HLA alleles at a false discovery rate of 0.05. In a later analysis, HLA-associated TCR beta chains showed more clonal expansion and lower generation probabilities than non-associated chains that were equally common. An association between a missense DCLRE1C variant and V-gene and J-gene trimming of TCR beta chains was found in a later genetic analysis and replicated in an independent cohort. A later analysis found that most CMV-associated TCR beta chains appeared HLA-restricted, with HLA associations seemingly driven largely by CMV exposure. In a later genetic analysis, fewer N-insertions in productive TCRs were reported among donors in an Asian-associated ancestry cluster than the roughly 700-donor mean. Across donors, most TCR sequences were observed very rarely, whereas some public TCRs were present in many individuals. Linkage disequilibrium might explain the correlated functional status among segregating V segments, but an unknown experimental factor could not be ruled out. It was suggested by the authors that the approach could potentially be generalized to other disease states and immunological phenotypes. A later analysis found that TCR association rates varied across HLA loci, with DRB1 alleles showing the most associated TCRs and HLA-C alleles the fewest. In an earlier analysis of approximately 600 of the donors, most TCR beta V segments were observed in productive rearrangements about 87% or about 30% of the time, broadly matching IMGT annotations. A further reported finding was that TCR beta sequences accurately predicted the HLA-A and HLA-B alleles for most subjects in the first cohort. The earlier analysis of 450 to 700 of the donors excluded fewer than 20 rarely observed V segments, including chromosome 9 orphons, because counts were too low. A total of 150 to 200 TCR beta chains were listed by the study as associated with cytomegalovirus. For the cohort, immune exposure information was limited to CMV serostatus. This cohort had only TCR beta chains sequenced, and the lack of alpha or paired-chain data limited which features could be detected. When HLA alleles, especially DR and DQ, strongly co-occurred, attributing TCR associations to individual alleles was difficult. In vitro tests confirmed that a few of the cytomegalovirus-associated TCR beta chains recognize cytomegalovirus antigens. Because the 87-base-pair reads could not distinguish some IMGT-functional V segments, including TRBV6-2 and TRBV6-3, those segments were excluded. Because HLA typing was unavailable for some donors at each locus, only the typed subset was used in association tests.

The cohort comprised around 690 healthy bone marrow donors. All cohort members were sampled while nominally healthy, although unrecorded immune exposures were likely present. The donor tested CMV seropositive, placing the donor among the 289 seropositive members of the cohort. Every donor gave a peripheral blood sample, and the peripheral blood mononuclear cells from that sample were used for TCR beta sequencing. The Qiagen DNeasy Blood Extraction Kit was used to extract genomic DNA from the blood cell samples. V drops 1 base and J drops 0 bases, leaving 10 bases in between. Taken from cysteine to phenylalanine, the CDR3 has 16 residues. Only the CDR3 DNA is retained, 48 bases long and in frame from the first base. CDR1 and CDR2 were assigned from the germline V gene as SNHLY and FYNNEI.

Sequencing input: PBMCs. The chain was built from TRBV2 and TRBJ2-1, and possibly TRBD2, on 6 matching bases. The receptor was isolated from a man aged 18 to 35 in good health and CMV-seropositive. Here the CDR3 is given as CASSEGAGSSYNEQFF. The sequence in DNA is TGTGCCAGCAGTGAAGGGGCGGGGAGCTCCTACAATGAGCAGTTCTTC.